These T cell receptor beta chains were read from a single sample in a study of blood T cell repertoires in COVID-19. Data came from immunoSEQ multiplex PCR; TCRdb stores just in-frame clones and leaves some out. The sample lists fewer than 250,000 clones; about 83% were seen once. The specimen was PBMCs or T cells enriched from blood (not recorded which). The receptors originated from a woman aged 50 to 60 who had been exposed to COVID-19. Both conserved end residues are part of each CDR3. The D gene is left open where the match is weak. Expanded clones are given a class, and other clones once, few, many or no size at all.

clone size: -; D gene: TRBD2; V gene: TRBV7-2; J gene: TRBJ2-7; CDR3 protein: CASTLAGAPSSYEQYF; CDR3 DNA: TGTGCCAGCACCCTAGCGGGGGCCCCTAGCTCCTACGAGCAGTACTTC
clone size: -; D gene: -; V gene: TRBV7-9; J gene: TRBJ1-1; CDR3 protein: CASSLSGVGHPNTEAFF; CDR3 DNA: TGTGCCAGCAGCTTAAGTGGGGTAGGACACCCGAACACTGAAGCTTTCTTT
clone size: -; D gene: -; V gene: TRBV7-9; J gene: TRBJ1-1; CDR3 protein: CASSETAVTEAFF; CDR3 DNA: TGTGCCAGCAGCGAAACAGCGGTCACTGAAGCTTTCTTT
clone size: -; D gene: -; V gene: TRBV11-3; J gene: TRBJ2-1; CDR3 protein: CASSALDRGSNEQFF; CDR3 DNA: TGTGCCAGCAGCGCATTAGACCGGGGTTCCAATGAGCAGTTCTTC
clone size: once; D gene: TRBD1; V gene: TRBV19; J gene: TRBJ2-1; CDR3 protein: CASSNPGQTDNEQFF; CDR3 DNA: TGTGCCAGTAGTAATCCGGGACAGACAGACAATGAGCAGTTCTTC
clone size: -; D gene: -; V gene: TRBV14; J gene: TRBJ1-4; CDR3 protein: CASSSEGGYNEKLFF; CDR3 DNA: TGTGCCAGCAGCTCGGAGGGCGGATATAATGAAAAACTGTTTTTT
clone size: -; D gene: -; V gene: TRBV18; J gene: TRBJ1-1; CDR3 protein: CASSPIEGTEAFF; CDR3 DNA: TGTGCCAGCTCACCGATCGAGGGCACTGAAGCTTTCTTT
clone size: -; D gene: -; V gene: TRBV7-2; J gene: TRBJ1-1; CDR3 protein: CASSLGLGPPEAFF; CDR3 DNA: TGTGCCAGCAGCTTAGGGCTGGGGCCCCCTGAAGCTTTCTTT
clone size: -; D gene: -; V gene: TRBV12-2; J gene: TRBJ2-3; CDR3 protein: CASRLGRLDRGSTDTQYF; CDR3 DNA: TGTGCAAGTCGCTTAGGGCGCTTGGACAGGGGGTCAACAGATACGCAGTATTTT
clone size: -; D gene: -; V gene: TRBV19; J gene: TRBJ2-7; CDR3 protein: CASSIVGGEQYF; CDR3 DNA: TGTGCCAGTAGTATAGTGGGGGGCGAGCAGTACTTC
clone size: -; D gene: TRBD1; V gene: TRBV19; J gene: TRBJ1-6; CDR3 protein: CASSGSGGRSPLHF; CDR3 DNA: TGTGCCAGTAGTGGCTCAGGGGGTAGGTCACCCCTCCACTTT
clone size: -; D gene: TRBD1; V gene: TRBV12-3/TRBV12-4; J gene: TRBJ1-2; CDR3 protein: CASSTDRGYGYTF; CDR3 DNA: TGTGCCAGCAGCACGGACAGGGGATATGGCTACACCTTC
clone size: -; D gene: TRBD1; V gene: TRBV4-1; J gene: TRBJ1-4; CDR3 protein: CASSLQGVGEKLFF; CDR3 DNA: TGCGCCAGCAGCCTCCAGGGGGTTGGAGAAAAACTGTTTTTT
clone size: -; D gene: TRBD2; V gene: TRBV7-2; J gene: TRBJ2-7; CDR3 protein: CASSLGSGGTSYEQYF; CDR3 DNA: TGTGCCAGCAGCTTAGGTAGCGGGGGGACCTCCTACGAGCAGTACTTC
clone size: -; D gene: -; V gene: TRBV28; J gene: TRBJ1-2; CDR3 protein: CASSLQGTYGYTF; CDR3 DNA: TGTGCCAGCAGTTTACAGGGGACCTATGGCTACACCTTC
clone size: -; D gene: -; V gene: TRBV28; J gene: TRBJ1-5; CDR3 protein: CASSEAGGGGNQPQHF; CDR3 DNA: TGTGCCAGCAGTGAGGCGGGGGGGGGTGGCAATCAGCCCCAGCATTTT
clone size: -; D gene: -; V gene: TRBV7-3; J gene: TRBJ2-2; CDR3 protein: CASSQGATGELFF; CDR3 DNA: TGTGCCAGCAGCCAAGGGGCAACCGGGGAGCTGTTTTTT
clone size: -; D gene: -; V gene: TRBV10-3; J gene: TRBJ2-7; CDR3 protein: CAIDQEGASRYEQYF; CDR3 DNA: TGTGCCATCGATCAGGAAGGGGCCTCGAGGTACGAGCAGTACTTC
clone size: -; D gene: -; V gene: TRBV6-6; J gene: TRBJ1-1; CDR3 protein: CASTGGARTEAFF; CDR3 DNA: TGTGCCAGCACCGGAGGCGCGAGGACTGAAGCTTTCTTT
clone size: -; D gene: -; V gene: TRBV10-2; J gene: TRBJ1-5; CDR3 protein: CASNPGISNQPQHF; CDR3 DNA: TGCGCCAGCAATCCGGGGATTTCCAATCAGCCCCAGCATTTT
clone size: -; D gene: -; V gene: TRBV7-2; J gene: TRBJ2-2; CDR3 protein: CASSLAGGPNTGELFF; CDR3 DNA: TGTGCCAGCAGCTTAGCGGGGGGGCCCAACACCGGGGAGCTGTTTTTT
clone size: -; D gene: TRBD1; V gene: TRBV19; J gene: TRBJ1-5; CDR3 protein: CASSTPGQGNQPQHF; CDR3 DNA: TGTGCCAGTAGTACCCCCGGACAGGGTAATCAGCCCCAGCATTTT
clone size: -; D gene: TRBD1; V gene: TRBV11-2; J gene: TRBJ1-2; CDR3 protein: CASSWGDSTGYTF; CDR3 DNA: TGTGCCAGCAGCTGGGGGGACAGTACGGGCTACACCTTC
clone size: -; D gene: -; V gene: TRBV10-2; J gene: TRBJ1-2; CDR3 protein: CASSESGREYGYTF; CDR3 DNA: TGCGCCAGCAGTGAGTCCGGGAGAGAATATGGCTACACCTTC
clone size: -; D gene: -; V gene: TRBV4-2; J gene: TRBJ1-1; CDR3 protein: CASSRDPGQSEAFF; CDR3 DNA: TGTGCCAGCAGCAGAGACCCTGGGCAGTCTGAAGCTTTCTTT
clone size: -; D gene: TRBD2; V gene: TRBV5-4; J gene: TRBJ2-7; CDR3 protein: CASSLAGRGGQAEQYF; CDR3 DNA: TGTGCCAGCAGCTTGGCCGGGCGGGGGGGCCAAGCCGAGCAGTACTTC